The 2 T cell receptor beta chains presented below share a single source sample, sequenced in a study of blood T cell repertoires in COVID-19. TCRdb's copy holds only in-frame clones and misses some; the assay was immunoSEQ multiplex PCR. The repertoire has about 67,000 clones, around 87% of them found once; the top ten carry roughly 5.2%. Sequenced input: peripheral blood. The receptors originated from a man over 45 with active COVID-19.

The chain has TRBV2 and TRBJ2-7, with no clear D. Per germline, CDR1 SNHLY and CDR2 FYNNEI. The CDR3 contains 13 residues. Trimming cost V 6 bases and J 0 bases, with 9 bases left between them. The CDR3 DNA sequence: TGTGCCAGCAGACTACTATACTCCTACGAGCAGTACTTC. It encodes CASRLLYSYEQYF.

This chain uses TRBV3-1 (or the pseudogene TRBV3-2) with TRBJ2-1; tentative D call: TRBD1 (5 bases). V was trimmed by 4 bases and J by 6 bases, leaving 19 bases between them. This CDR3 region has 16 residues. Germline V gives CDR1 LGHDT, CDR2 YNNKEL (reference sequence). The CDR3: CASSRRFVTDINEQFF. The CDR3 DNA reads as TGTGCCAGCAGCCGACGATTCGTGACAGATATCAATGAGCAGTTCTTC.